The text below deals with one TCR beta chain. This sample stems from a study of metastatic and nonmetastatic thyroid tumors. Study summary: Repertoire data that came from the blood and tumor or nodule tissue of malignant and benign thyroid patients were compared.

TCRdb re-called the PCR reads via MiXCR. The sample contains tens of thousands of clones, 25% to 30% of which appear only once. Each patient went into thyroid surgery without having received any treatment. The receptor was isolated from a male donor with papillary thyroid cancer or a benign thyroid nodule (not recorded which). Some clones in this sample may be carry-over from other donors' samples. Sequenced input: blood.

CDR3 DNA sequence: TGTGCCTCCTCGGGCCTAGGGTACCTAGAGACCCAGTACTTC. Residues: CASSGLGYLETQYF. V usage is TRBV9 and J usage is TRBJ2-5; D is uncertain. CDR1 and CDR2 (germline): SGDLS, YYNGEE. This CDR3 has 14 residues. Trimming shortened V by 10 bases and J by 4 bases, and 20 bases separated the two germline ends.